Detailed here is one T cell receptor (beta chain). This entry comes from a study of regulatory T cells in long-lasting Graves disease. Library construction for TCR beta used iRepertoire HTBI primers and Arm-PCR of CDR3 regions. TCRdb called the multiplex PCR reads again in MiXCR, with one record for every CDR3 protein. The profile covers almost 450,000 distinct CDR3 sequences, with about a sixth appearing a single time and about 10% taken by the ten largest. Time point meaning: newly diagnosed GD, antithyroid drugs for less than 3 months. Scientists built the TCR library using RNA that was extracted from PBMCs. The length of the CDR3 is 14 residues. V was trimmed by 1 base and J by 3 bases, leaving 10 bases between them. These records were also assigned to another study, of T cells in Graves' hyperthyroidism and ophthalmopathy. This second study says: Graves' hyperthyroidism is called stable when ophthalmopathy does not progress within 18 months.

Sequences were derived from peripheral blood mononuclear cells (PBMCs), sampled at new diagnosis, from a patient treated with antithyroid drugs. The source of this sequence is a woman in her thirties with Graves disease. The V gene is TRBV12-3 or TRBV12-4, the J gene TRBJ2-7; D uncertain. The CDR3 loop reads CASSLGQYYYEQYF. The CDR3 DNA follows: TGTGCCAGCAGTTTAGGGCAGTATTACTACGAGCAGTACTTC.